The 11 T cell receptor beta chains listed next were all sequenced from one sample in a study of T cells in Graves' hyperthyroidism and ophthalmopathy. Regions amplified from RNA transcripts were the TCR beta CDR3 regions. Researchers ran a first-round RT-PCR on the TCR CDR3 using the HTBI primer set. TCRdb re-called the multiplex PCR reads through MiXCR, storing one row per CDR3 protein. The table includes 360,000 or so distinct CDR3 sequences, about a sixth detected once. Sequenced sample: blood. The origin of the receptors is a woman aged 40 to 50 with Graves' ophthalmopathy.

This clonotype occurred many times. V gene TRBV5-1 combines with J gene TRBJ2-2, with D possibly matching TRBD1 (5 bases). This CDR3 region has 14 residues. The germline V gene has CDR1 SGHRS and CDR2 YFSETQ. Deletions cut 4 bases from V and 3 bases from J, with 10 bases between. The DNA for the CDR3 is TGCGCCAGCAGCCGAGCCAGGGACACCGGGGAGCTGTTTTTT. Encoded protein: CASSRARDTGELFF.

This clonotype was observed at least ten times. The chain links TRBV27 to TRBJ1-1; D gene uncertain. The V and J ends lost 2 bases and 5 bases respectively, with 9 bases between them. The CDR3 extends over 13 amino acids. Germline-derived CDR1 and CDR2 are MNHEY and SMNVEV (reference sequence). For the CDR3, the DNA is TGTGCCAGCAGTTTAACATGGCGGACTGAAGCTTTCTTT. Its translation: CASSLTWRTEAFF.

This clonotype was seen repeatedly, ten times or more. The chain links TRBV6-1 to TRBJ1-1; D not resolved. Per the germline V gene, CDR1 is MNHNS and CDR2 is SASEGT. Trimming took 7 bases from V and 5 from J, leaving 8 bases between them. The CDR3 is 11 residues long. This CDR3 is CASIGFTEAFF. CDR3 bases: TGTGCCAGCATCGGATTTACTGAAGCTTTCTTT.

The DNA of the CDR3 is TGTGCCAGCAGCTTTTCGGCCAGGGAAAACATTCAGTACTTC. As protein: CASSFSARENIQYF. The chain employs TRBV7-2 and TRBJ2-4; a possible D gene is TRBD1 (5 bases). This CDR3 has 14 residues. The germline V gene has CDR1 SGHTA and CDR2 FQGNSA. V was trimmed by 3 bases and J by 5 bases, leaving 11 bases between them.

In this sample, this clonotype turned up many times. The J gene is TRBJ1-2, the V gene TRBV15; the D is unclear. Germline V gene lookup returns CDR1 LNHNV and CDR2 YYDKDF (reference sequence). The CDR3 runs 14 residues. Deletions cut 2 bases from V and 6 bases from J, with 13 bases between. The CDR3 DNA reads as TGTGCCACCAGCAGATCTCGGGAGGGCAATGGCTACACCTTC. Translation gives CATSRSREGNGYTF. Using reference TRBV15 and TRBJ1-2 for the parts outside the CDR3, the full variable domain is DAMVIQNPRYQVTQFGKPVTLSCSQTLNHNVMYWYQQKSSQAPKLLFHYYDKDFNNEADTPDNFQSRRPNTSFCFLDIRSPGLGDTAMYLCATSRSREGNGYTFGSGTRLTVV.

The DNA for the CDR3 is TGTGCCAGCAGCTCACGTGACAGTCCTCAAGAGACCCAGTACTTC. Its protein product is CASSSRDSPQETQYF. This rearrangement joins TRBV7-9 to TRBJ2-5; tentative D call: TRBD1 (5 bases). The CDR3 totals 15 residues. V gave up 4 bases and J gave up 2 bases, with 14 bases separating them. Per germline, CDR1 SEHNR and CDR2 FQNEAQ (reference sequence).

This clonotype was observed many times. The V gene is TRBV12-3 or TRBV12-4, the J gene TRBJ2-5; perhaps TRBD1 as D (5 bases). V dropped 9 bases and J dropped 5 bases, with 19 bases sitting between them. The CDR3 has 14 amino acids. The CDR3 DNA sequence: TGTGCCAGTTTCCCAGGCACCTCAGGGGAGACCCAGTACTTC. It is translated as CASFPGTSGETQYF.

In this sample, this clonotype turned up many times. The chain joins TRBV5-1 to TRBJ2-5, with D perhaps matching TRBD1 or TRBD2 (6 bases each). V was shortened by 0 bases and J by 6 bases, with 12 bases between the two germline ends. CDR3 length: 14 residues. The germline V gene has CDR1 SGHRS and CDR2 YFSETQ. The DNA for the CDR3 is TGCGCCAGCAGCTTGGGGGGGGCACTGAAGACCCAGTACTTC. This gives the protein CASSLGGALKTQYF.

The table lists this clonotype with many counts. V gene TRBV28 combines with J gene TRBJ2-7; D may be TRBD1 or TRBD2 (6 bases each). Trimming removed 2 bases from V and 2 bases from J, with 16 bases in between. There are 16 residues in the CDR3. Looked up from germline, CDR1 is MDHEN and CDR2 is SYDVKM. CDR3 sequence: CASSLSPHREAYEQYF. DNA for the CDR3: TGTGCCAGCAGTTTAAGTCCCCACAGGGAGGCCTACGAGCAGTACTTC.

This clonotype was counted ten times or more. V gene TRBV28 combines with J gene TRBJ1-6, with TRBD1 identical over 7 bases. CDR1 MDHEN and CDR2 SYDVKM come from the germline V gene. The length of the CDR3 is 15 residues. J gave up 7 bases and V 9 bases, and 12 bases lay outside the gene matches. The CDR3 here is CASYPLGQANSPLHF. The CDR3 region has the DNA TGTGCCAGTTATCCTCTCGGACAGGCAAATTCACCCCTCCACTTT.

This clonotype was detected only a few times. V gene TRBV6-1 combines with J gene TRBJ2-7, with D unclear. TRBJ2-1 matches the DNA end more closely, so the J call is doubtful. This CDR3 is 14 amino acids long. In germline, CDR1 is MNHNS, CDR2 SASEGT. The CDR3 is CASSELPANYEQFF. The DNA of the CDR3 is TGTGCCAGCAGTGAACTACCTGCTAACTACGAGCAGTTCTTC.